One sample yielded the 16 T cell receptor beta chains listed below, sequenced in a study of shared clonotypes between healthy human individuals. Generated by immunoSEQ multiplex PCR, the TCRdb table keeps only in-frame clones and is missing some. The sample gives about 990,000 clones, 75% to 85% of which show up once; under 0.8% is in the top ten. Sample: memory CD4+ T cells from PBMCs. Documented subset: CD45RA-negative fraction. These receptors were collected from a man younger than 30 in good health. Some clones in this sample may be carry-over from other donors' samples.

The genes are TRBV5-1 and TRBJ2-3, with 7 bases matching TRBD1. Germline CDR1 is SGHRS and CDR2 is YFSETQ. The CDR3 has 17 residues. The J segment lost 4 bases and the V segment lost 1 base, leaving 12 bases of the junction unmatched. Here the CDR3 DNA reads TGCGCCAGCAGCTTGACCCCTACAGGGGCGTCGGCAGATACGCAGTATTTT. As protein: CASSLTPTGASADTQYF.

This chain joins TRBV7-3 and TRBJ2-4; D remains unclear. Germline V gene sequence: CDR1 SGHTA, CDR2 FQGTGA. The CDR3 covers 15 residues. V dropped 1 base and J dropped 9 bases, with 16 bases sitting between them. Written as DNA, the CDR3 is TGTGCCAGCAGCTTAAGCAGTGGGCCGGGTTCCATTCAGTACTTC. Its protein product is CASSLSSGPGSIQYF.

V gene TRBV14 combines with J gene TRBJ1-3; D uncertain. Per germline, CDR1 SGHDN and CDR2 FVKESK. Trimming stripped 4 bases from V and 0 bases from J, with 7 bases between. The CDR3 is 14 residues long. The CDR3 bases are TGTGCCAGCAGCCCCTTGGGCTCTGGAAACACCATATATTTT. It translates to CASSPLGSGNTIYF.

V is TRBV2 and J is TRBJ2-7, with D uncertain. Trimming cost V 3 bases and J 2 bases, with 8 bases left between them. Per germline, CDR1 SNHLY and CDR2 FYNNEI. The CDR3 is 13 amino acids. The CDR3 protein is CASSEISAYEQYF. CDR3 nucleotides: TGTGCCAGCAGTGAGATCAGCGCCTACGAGCAGTACTTC.

This rearrangement joins TRBV5-1 to TRBJ1-2, with D possibly being TRBD1 (6 bases). The V end was cut by 4 bases, the J end by 5 bases, with 12 bases between. Looked up from germline, CDR1 is SGHRS and CDR2 is YFSETQ. This CDR3 contains 13 residues. CDR3 coding DNA: TGCGCCAGCAGCCGGACAGAAGAATATGGCTACACCTTC. Translation: CASSRTEEYGYTF.

This clone was observed a single time. Written as DNA, the CDR3 is TGTGCCAGCAGCCAGGGGAGAAACACTGAAGCTTTCTTT. As protein: CASSQGRNTEAFF. V usage is TRBV7-2 and J usage is TRBJ1-1, with D maybe TRBD1 (6 bases). CDR3 length equals 13 residues. The V gene lost 5 bases and the J gene lost 2 bases, with 9 bases spanning the gap. CDR1 and CDR2 from the germline V gene are SGHTA and FQGNSA.

The chain links TRBV18 to TRBJ2-7, with 8 nucleotides matching TRBD2. V trimming: 3 bases; J trimming: 1 base; junction bases outside the gene matches: 5. The length of the CDR3 is 15 residues. Germline V gene lookup returns CDR1 KGHSH and CDR2 LQKENI. CDR3 coding DNA: TGTGCCAGCTCACCCCTTCGCGGGAGGTCCTACGAGCAGTACTTC. Protein: CASSPLRGRSYEQYF.

This clone was detected ten times or more. The rearrangement joins TRBV6-1 to TRBJ1-1; no reliable D call. Germline V gene sequence: CDR1 MNHNS, CDR2 SASEGT. The CDR3 runs 14 residues. V dropped 3 bases and J dropped 1 base, with 9 bases sitting between them. This CDR3 reads CASSDRVGNTEAFF. CDR3 DNA sequence: TGTGCCAGCAGTGATAGGGTGGGGAACACTGAAGCTTTCTTT.

This clone has only one observation. One base away lies a much larger clone, so this may be a sequencing read error. Additional DNA sequences in this sample encode the identical CDR3. The chain couples TRBV6-1 to TRBJ1-1; D not certain. Per germline, CDR1 MNHNS and CDR2 SASEGT. With 2 bases removed from V and 1 base from J, the gap between germline ends came to 5 bases. The CDR3 contains 13 residues. The CDR3 nucleotides read TGTGCCAGCAGTGAACAACCGAACACTGAAGCTTTCTTT. Encoded protein: CASSEQPNTEAFF.

The rearrangement uses TRBV27 and TRBJ1-1; D is possibly TRBD1 (6 bases). The germline gives CDR1 MNHEY, CDR2 SMNVEV (reference sequence). This CDR3 is 12 amino acids long. Between the trimmed V and J ends, which lost 6 bases and 10 bases, there was a span of 15 bases. CDR3 bases: TGTGCCAGCAGCCTCATGGGGGGGCGAGCTTTCTTT. It specifies CASSLMGGRAFF.

About this clone: A much larger clone sits a single nucleotide away, making a read error possible. The rearrangement joins TRBV30 to TRBJ1-1; D ambiguous. The CDR3 has 15 amino acids. Trimming cost V 4 bases and J 1 base, with 16 bases left between them. Germline V gives CDR1 GTSNPN, CDR2 SVGIG (reference sequence). The CDR3 region has the DNA TGTGCCTGGACCCCGGAGGAGGGCAGGAACACTGAAGCTTTCTTT. Its translation: CAWTPEEGRNTEAFF.

This chain uses TRBV27 with TRBJ2-5; 8 bases fit TRBD1. V lost 4 bases, J lost 7 bases, and 8 bases stayed unmatched. Germline V gives CDR1 MNHEY, CDR2 SMNVEV (reference sequence). The CDR3 contains 14 residues. The CDR3 spells CASSSLTGVGTQYF. The CDR3 DNA is TGTGCCAGCAGTTCCCTGACAGGGGTTGGGACCCAGTACTTC.

The chain couples TRBV28 to TRBJ1-1, with 7 bases lining up with TRBD1. V was pared by 1 base and J by 0 bases, with 8 bases of the junction left unmatched. The CDR3 sequence is 17 residues long. The germline CDR1 and CDR2 sequences are MDHEN and SYDVKM. CDR3 in DNA: TGTGCCAGCAGTTTATCGCCCTGGGGACAGATGAACACTGAAGCTTTCTTT. This encodes CASSLSPWGQMNTEAFF.

The V call is TRBV5-1, the J call TRBJ2-7; 10 nucleotides match TRBD2. The CDR3 runs 16 residues. The V segment lost 7 bases and the J segment 7 bases; nucleotides outside the gene matches: 17. Germline CDR1 reads SGHRS; CDR2 reads YFSETQ. CDR3 sequence: CASSPVEREGSGEQYF. The CDR3 bases are TGCGCCAGCTCACCCGTGGAGCGGGAGGGTTCGGGGGAGCAGTACTTC. The whole variable domain, filled in from reference TRBV5-1 and TRBJ2-7, reads KAGVTQTPRYLIKTRGQQVTLSCSPISGHRSVSWYQQTPGQGLQFLFEYFSETQRNKGNFPGRFSGRQFSNSRSEMNVSTLELGDSALYLCASSPVEREGSGEQYFGPGTRLTVT.

The table lists this clone with many counts. The V gene is TRBV5-1, the J gene TRBJ2-7; 10 nucleotides line up with TRBD1. The ends lost 4 bases at V and 6 bases at J; junction bases unmatched: 10. CDR3 size: 15 residues. CDR1 and CDR2 from the germline V gene are SGHRS and YFSETQ. The CDR3 loop reads CASSGAGTGDTEQYF. Here the CDR3 DNA reads TGCGCCAGCAGCGGCGCCGGGACAGGGGACACCGAGCAGTACTTC.

The chain uses TRBV4-2 and TRBJ2-1; the match to TRBD2 covers 8 bases. CDR3 length: 15 amino acids. The ends lost 3 bases at V and 8 bases at J; junction bases unmatched: 9. Germline lookup yields CDR1 LGHNA and CDR2 YNFKEQ. Here the CDR3 reads CASSHLREGPYEQFF. In DNA, the CDR3 is TGTGCCAGCAGCCACCTACGGGAGGGCCCCTATGAGCAGTTCTTC.